This T cell receptor beta chain is drawn from a study of neurological immune-mediated disorders. TCRdb reprocessed the 5' RACE reads with MiXCR, giving one entry per CDR3 protein. The sample carries 55,000 to 85,000 distinct CDR3 sequences, 3.2% recorded once. The CDR3 has 15 amino acids. Per the germline V gene, CDR1 is SGHRS and CDR2 is YFSETQ. With V trimmed by 0 bases and J by 10 bases, 12 bases remained unmatched. This clonotype came up many times. The source is a woman between 50 and 59 years old with multiple sclerosis. The genes are TRBV5-1 and TRBJ1-2; 7 bases fit TRBD1. Sequenced: PBMCs. The DNA of the CDR3 is TGCGCCAGCAGCTTGGAAGGGGGCGGTAAAGTGGACTACACCTTC. This gives the protein CASSLEGGGKVDYTF. The full variable domain, completed using reference TRBV5-1 and TRBJ1-2, is KAGVTQTPRYLIKTRGQQVTLSCSPISGHRSVSWYQQTPGQGLQFLFEYFSETQRNKGNFPGRFSGRQFSNSRSEMNVSTLELGDSALYLCASSLEGGGKVDYTFGSGTRLTVV.